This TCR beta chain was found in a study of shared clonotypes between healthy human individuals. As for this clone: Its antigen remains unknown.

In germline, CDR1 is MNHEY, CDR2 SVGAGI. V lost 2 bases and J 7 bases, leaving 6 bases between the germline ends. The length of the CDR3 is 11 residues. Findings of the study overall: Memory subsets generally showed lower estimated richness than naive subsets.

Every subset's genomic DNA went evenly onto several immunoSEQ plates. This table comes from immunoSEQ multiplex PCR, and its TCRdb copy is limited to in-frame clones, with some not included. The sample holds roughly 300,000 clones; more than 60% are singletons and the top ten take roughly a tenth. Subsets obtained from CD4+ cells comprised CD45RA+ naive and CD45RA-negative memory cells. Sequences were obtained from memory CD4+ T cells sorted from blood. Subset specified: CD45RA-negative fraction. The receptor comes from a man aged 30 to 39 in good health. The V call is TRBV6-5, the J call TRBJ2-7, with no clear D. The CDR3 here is CASSYQWEQYF. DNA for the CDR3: TGTGCCAGCAGTTACCAGTGGGAGCAGTACTTC.